The 5 T cell receptor beta chains listed next were all sequenced from one sample in a study of a mutant IDH1 vaccine in newly diagnosed glioma. Antigen specificity for these receptors is unknown. Described time point: week 35, safety follow-up. The content of each vaccine dose was 300 ug of mutant IDH1 20-mer peptide, and topical imiquimod accompanied it. Produced via immunoSEQ multiplex PCR; TCRdb's table is partial and in-frame only. The data contain tens of thousands of clones, approximately 92% of them singletons. Sequences were derived from PBMCs, sampled from a glioma patient whose treatment included an IDH1 peptide vaccine. These receptors came from a middle-aged man with glioma.

This clone was seen only a few times. V and J are TRBV5-1 and TRBJ2-6, with D perhaps matching TRBD2 (7 bases). Germline loops: CDR1 SGHRS, CDR2 YFSETQ. The CDR3 has 19 residues. Trimming took off 5 bases at V and 4 bases at J, with 25 bases between the two ends. Written as DNA, the CDR3 is TGCGCCAGCAGTGACCTGGGGGGGCTAAGGTCCTCCGGGGCCAACGTCCTGACTTTC. The encoded protein is CASSDLGGLRSSGANVLTF.

A few counts support this clone. The chain uses TRBV30 and TRBJ1-1; no definite D call. The germline V gene has CDR1 GTSNPN and CDR2 SVGIG (reference sequence). With 3 bases removed from V and 2 bases from J, the gap between germline ends came to 13 bases. The CDR3 sequence is 14 residues long. The CDR3 DNA is TGTGCCTGGAGCTTAGGTCCTTCTAACACTGAAGCTTTCTTT. Its translation is CAWSLGPSNTEAFF.

This chain connects TRBV6-1 to TRBJ1-2; D is undetermined. This CDR3 is built from 13 residues. V was trimmed by 3 bases and J by 2 bases, leaving 7 bases between them. Germline CDR1 and CDR2: MNHNS and SASEGT. Written as DNA, the CDR3 is TGTGCCAGCAGTGACCGGAACAACTATGGCTACACCTTC. Protein sequence: CASSDRNNYGYTF.

J is TRBJ1-6 and V is TRBV5-6, with a possible D match to TRBD1 (5 bases). Germline V gives CDR1 SGHDT, CDR2 YYEEEE. V lost 2 bases and J 5 bases, leaving 11 bases between the germline ends. The CDR3 has 15 residues. CDR3 amino acids: CASSLGASNNSPLHF. The DNA for the CDR3 is TGTGCCAGCAGCTTAGGGGCCAGTAATAATTCACCCCTCCACTTT.

This chain links TRBV6-4 with TRBJ1-5; the D gene is possibly TRBD1 (5 bases). Germline V gives CDR1 MRHNA, CDR2 SNTAGT. The CDR3 totals 14 residues. V lost 5 bases and J 8 bases, leaving 16 bases between the germline ends. The CDR3 protein is CASSRDDSVKPQHF. The CDR3 bases are TGTGCCAGCAGTCGTGACGACAGTGTAAAGCCCCAGCATTTT.